These T cell receptor beta chains were read from a single sample in a study of T cell responses to AZD1222 COVID-19 vaccine. The table came from immunoSEQ multiplex PCR; TCRdb's copy has only in-frame clones and leaves some out. The repertoire holds more than 95,000 clones, 80% to 90% seen once, with about 8.7% in the top ten. Material: peripheral blood, obtained on day 0 of AZD1222 vaccination. The receptor source for this set is an adult in good health. Both conserved end residues are part of each CDR3. The D gene is left open where the match is weak. Rows may omit the clone size; those that give it use once, few, many or a size class.

NA	14	TRBD2	TRBV29-1	TRBJ2-3	CNGGGPVYTDTQYF	TGCAATGGGGGGGGTCCGGTTTACACAGATACGCAGTATTTT
NA	15	NA	TRBV14	TRBJ2-1	CASSQDLGARNEQFF	TGTGCCAGCAGCCAAGATCTGGGGGCGAGGAATGAGCAGTTCTTC
NA	11	NA	TRBV20-1	TRBJ2-7	CSAPDYYEQYF	TGCAGTGCCCCTGACTACTACGAGCAGTACTTC
NA	14	NA	TRBV18	TRBJ2-7	CASSPQPGPYEQYF	TGTGCCAGCTCACCACAACCCGGGCCCTACGAGCAGTACTTC
NA	16	NA	TRBV4-2	TRBJ2-2	CASSQEEGWDTGELFF	TGTGCCAGCAGCCAAGAAGAGGGGTGGGACACCGGGGAGCTGTTTTTT
NA	12	NA	TRBV5-1	TRBJ2-7	CASSFPNGEQYF	TGCGCCAGCAGCTTCCCTAACGGCGAGCAGTACTTC
few	15	NA	TRBV3-1/TRBV3-2	TRBJ1-1	CASSQVSQGRAEAFF	TGTGCCAGCAGCCAAGTTTCGCAGGGGAGAGCTGAAGCTTTCTTT
NA	14	TRBD1	TRBV11-2	TRBJ1-2	CASSPTGGGYGYTF	TGTGCCAGCAGCCCCACAGGGGGCGGCTATGGCTACACCTTC
NA	12	NA	TRBV6-5	TRBJ2-1	CASSRPYNEQFF	TGTGCCAGCAGCCGGCCGTACAATGAGCAGTTCTTC
many	12	NA	TRBV19	TRBJ1-6	CASSNPGRTLHF	TGTGCCAGTAGCAACCCCGGGAGGACCCTCCACTTT
NA	15	NA	TRBV6-1	TRBJ1-1	CASSEAPVGNTEAFF	TGTGCCAGCAGTGAAGCCCCGGTAGGGAACACTGAAGCTTTCTTT
NA	13	NA	TRBV13	TRBJ1-2	CASSSQGQNGYTF	TGTGCCAGCAGCTCCCAGGGTCAGAATGGCTACACCTTC
NA	11	NA	TRBV7-3	TRBJ2-3	CASSQGDTQYF	TGTGCCAGCAGCCAAGGGGATACGCAGTATTTT
NA	15	NA	TRBV18	TRBJ1-5	CASSPPPRGARAQHF	TGTGCCAGCTCACCACCGCCCAGGGGTGCGCGTGCCCAGCATTTT
NA	14	NA	TRBV27	TRBJ2-7	CASSFGRSSYEQYF	TGTGCCAGCAGTTTTGGCCGGAGCTCCTACGAGCAGTACTTC
NA	15	TRBD1	TRBV5-1	TRBJ1-4	CASSSYRGNNEKLFF	TGCGCCAGCAGCTCGTACAGGGGTAATAATGAAAAACTGTTTTTT
few	15	TRBD1	TRBV28	TRBJ1-5	CASSLQGARNQPQHF	TGTGCCAGCAGTTTGCAGGGGGCGCGCAATCAGCCCCAGCATTTT
once	9	NA	TRBV20-1	TRBJ1-1	CSPNLEAFF	TGCAGTCCGAACCTAGAAGCTTTCTTT
NA	13	NA	TRBV10-2	TRBJ1-1	CASSESWNTEAFF	TGCGCCAGCAGTGAGTCCTGGAACACTGAAGCTTTCTTT
NA	14	NA	TRBV6-4	TRBJ2-1	CASSAGSPENEQFF	TGTGCCAGCAGTGCCGGATCCCCGGAAAATGAGCAGTTCTTC
NA	18	NA	TRBV7-2	TRBJ1-2	CASSFGAAKGQDNYGYTF	TGTGCCAGCAGCTTTGGGGCTGCTAAGGGTCAGGACAACTATGGCTACACCTTC
NA	15	NA	TRBV10-3	TRBJ2-3	CAISESAGSTDTQYF	TGTGCCATCAGTGAGTCGGCAGGGAGCACAGATACGCAGTATTTT
NA	11	NA	TRBV19	TRBJ2-1	CASSTPLGMFF	TGTGCCAGTAGTACGCCCCTAGGAATGTTCTTC
NA	16	TRBD2	TRBV6-5	TRBJ2-3	CASSYRTSGRTDTQYF	TGTGCCAGCAGTTACCGGACTAGCGGGAGAACAGATACGCAGTATTTT
NA	17	TRBD2	TRBV4-3	TRBJ2-5	CASSVRLAGGEGETQYF	TGCGCCAGCAGCGTAAGACTAGCGGGAGGAGAGGGAGAGACCCAGTACTTC
NA	11	NA	TRBV29-1	TRBJ2-2	CSVLHTGELFF	TGCAGCGTTTTACACACCGGGGAGCTGTTTTTT
NA	19	NA	TRBV4-3	TRBJ1-6	CASSQDGREPGMVPSPLHF	TGCGCCAGCAGCCAAGATGGCAGGGAGCCCGGCATGGTTCCTTCACCCCTCCACTTT
NA	14	NA	TRBV6-5	TRBJ1-1	CASSYSKFRTEAFF	TGTGCCAGCAGTTACTCAAAGTTTCGTACTGAAGCTTTCTTT
NA	17	NA	TRBV9	TRBJ1-1	CASSPSKLGGPKRQAFF	TGTGCCAGCAGCCCCTCTAAATTAGGAGGCCCCAAACGGCAAGCTTTCTTT
NA	15	NA	TRBV5-4	TRBJ2-7	CASSLDPVRGVEQYF	TGTGCCAGCAGCTTAGATCCCGTCAGGGGAGTCGAGCAGTACTTC
NA	15	NA	TRBV9	TRBJ1-4	CASSGGIATNEKLFF	TGTGCCAGCAGCGGAGGGATTGCAACTAATGAAAAACTGTTTTTT
NA	16	TRBD1	TRBV7-3	TRBJ2-7	CASSPHSGTDTSEQYF	TGTGCCAGCAGCCCACATTCCGGGACAGATACGAGCGAGCAGTACTTC
NA	15	TRBD1	TRBV5-5	TRBJ1-5	CASSLRTGDDQPQHF	TGTGCCAGCAGCTTGAGGACAGGGGATGATCAGCCCCAGCATTTT
medium-sized	15	NA	TRBV11-1	TRBJ1-1	CASSLLGPHNTEAFF	TGTGCCAGCAGCTTGTTGGGACCACACAACACTGAAGCTTTCTTT
NA	13	TRBD1	TRBV7-3	TRBJ2-5	CASSRTGSETQYF	TGTGCCAGCAGCCGGACAGGGTCGGAGACCCAGTACTTC
NA	10	NA	TRBV28	TRBJ1-3	CASSHHTIYF	TGTGCCAGCAGTCATCACACCATATATTTT
NA	15	NA	TRBV5-4	TRBJ2-7	CASSLKTGESYEQYF	TGTGCCAGCAGCTTGAAGACAGGAGAGTCCTACGAGCAGTACTTC
NA	16	NA	TRBV19	TRBJ1-4	CASSGGQIRTNEKLFF	TGTGCCAGTAGTGGAGGACAGATACGCACTAATGAAAAACTGTTTTTT
NA	13	NA	TRBV4-1	TRBJ1-3	CASSQDTRNTIYF	TGCGCCAGCAGCCAAGATACGAGAAACACCATATATTTT
NA	11	NA	TRBV29-1	TRBJ2-7	CSVADYYEQYF	TGCAGCGTAGCAGATTACTACGAGCAGTACTTC
NA	15	TRBD1	TRBV7-3	TRBJ2-7	CASSLERTGGYEQYF	TGTGCCAGCAGCTTAGAGAGGACAGGGGGTTACGAGCAGTACTTC
NA	14	NA	TRBV7-2	TRBJ1-1	CASSPPGTHNVAFF	TGTGCCAGCAGCCCTCCCGGGACTCATAATGTAGCTTTCTTT
NA	15	TRBD2	TRBV7-2	TRBJ2-1	CASSLAASGYNEQFF	TGTGCCAGCAGCTTAGCGGCTAGCGGGTACAATGAGCAGTTCTTC
NA	16	NA	TRBV21-1	TRBJ2-7	CASSNVANLGGYEQYF	TGTGCCAGCAGCAACGTGGCAAACCTAGGGGGGTACGAGCAGTACTTC
once	13	TRBD1	TRBV12-3/TRBV12-4	TRBJ1-2	CASSFEGARGYTF	TGTGCCAGCAGTTTCGAGGGGGCAAGGGGCTACACCTTC
NA	13	NA	TRBV27	TRBJ1-2	CASSLPTGRGYTF	TGTGCCAGCAGTCTCCCTACCGGGAGGGGCTACACCTTC